One and the same sample provided the 10 T cell receptor beta chains below, sequenced in a study of OX40 agonist ivuxolimab in advanced cancers. TCRdb keeps only in-frame clones here, not all; method: immunoSEQ multiplex PCR. This table holds just under 85,000 clones, around four fifths found once. Sequencing used CD4+ or CD8+ T cells sorted from blood, obtained in a trial of the OX40 agonist ivuxolimab. The receptors were gathered from an adult with an advanced solid tumor such as melanoma, head and neck, liver or kidney cancer.

The CDR3 sequence is CSASLQGAQYF. CDR3 coding DNA: TGCAGTGCTAGTTTACAGGGGGCCCAGTACTTC. The chain links TRBV20-1 to TRBJ2-5; 8 bases align to TRBD1. V dropped 3 bases and J dropped 9; count of bases not matched to a gene: 3. The CDR3 has 11 residues. Per germline, CDR1 DFQATT and CDR2 SNEGSKA (reference sequence).

The chain combines TRBV4-3 with TRBJ2-5, with D perhaps matching TRBD1 or TRBD2 (7 bases each). Trimming pared 3 bases from V and 5 bases from J, leaving 22 bases between. Germline V CDR1 and CDR2: LGHNA, YSLEER. CDR3 length: 17 amino acids. CDR3 residues: CASSHEQGGGGMETQYF. The CDR3, as DNA: TGCGCCAGCAGCCATGAGCAAGGGGGCGGGGGTATGGAGACCCAGTACTTC.

The rearrangement uses TRBV19 and TRBJ2-1, with 8 nucleotides matching TRBD2. The CDR3 spans 16 residues. Looked up from germline, CDR1 is LNHDA and CDR2 is SQIVND (reference sequence). With 4 bases clipped from V and 8 bases from J, the junction kept 13 bases outside the gene matches. CDR3 DNA sequence: TGTGCCAGTAGTACGAAGGACAGTCGGGGGGGCGATGAGCAGTTCTTC. Translated, it gives CASSTKDSRGGDEQFF.

The chain carries TRBV18 and TRBJ1-6; D is undetermined. Germline V gene data show CDR1 as KGHSH and CDR2 as LQKENI. The CDR3 is made up of 15 amino acids. Trimming removed 3 bases from V and 5 bases from J, with 11 bases in between. CDR3 in DNA: TGTGCCAGCTCACCCCAAACAACCGATAATTCACCCCTCCACTTT. Amino acids: CASSPQTTDNSPLHF. The full variable domain, its missing parts supplied by reference TRBV18 and TRBJ1-6, is NAGVMQNPRHLVRRRGQEARLRCSPMKGHSHVYWYRQLPEEGLKFMVYLQKENIIDESGMPKERFSAEFPKEGPSILRIQQVVRGDSAAYFCASSPQTTDNSPLHFGNGTRLTVT.

The V call is TRBV9, the J call TRBJ2-7; 10 positions match TRBD1. From germline, CDR1 is SGDLS and CDR2 YYNGEE. CDR3 size: 18 residues. V dropped 0 bases and J dropped 2; count of bases not matched to a gene: 11. The CDR3 is CASSVEDRGFLGAYEQYF. CDR3 coding DNA: TGTGCCAGCAGCGTAGAGGACAGGGGGTTCCTCGGAGCCTACGAGCAGTACTTC.

The chain carries TRBV14 and TRBJ1-2; D not certain. This CDR3 contains 14 residues. V lost 0 bases to trimming and J lost 8 bases, with 13 bases between them. Germline CDR1 and CDR2: SGHDN and FVKESK. The CDR3 bases are TGTGCCAGCAGCCAAGATAATACAGTCTGGGGCTACACCTTC. Its protein is CASSQDNTVWGYTF.

This clone was counted only a few times. V gene TRBV10-2 combines with J gene TRBJ2-3; TRBD2 matches 7 bases. The CDR3 is 14 residues long. V lost 6 bases, J lost 5 bases, and 8 bases stayed unmatched. From germline, CDR1 is WSHSY and CDR2 SAAADI. This CDR3 is CASREAGRGDTQYF. CDR3 nucleotides: TGCGCCAGCAGGGAAGCGGGGCGAGGAGATACGCAGTATTTT.

The chain employs TRBV7-2 and TRBJ1-5, with D possibly TRBD1 on 5 matching bases. Germline V CDR1 and CDR2: SGHTA, FQGNSA. The CDR3 is 13 residues long. V dropped 5 bases and J dropped 7 bases, with 12 bases sitting between them. The CDR3 is CASSPGPLQPQHF. CDR3 DNA sequence: TGTGCCAGCAGCCCGGGACCTTTGCAGCCCCAGCATTTT.

The chain links TRBV10-2 to TRBJ2-7, with TRBD1 identical over 7 bases. V lost 0 bases, J lost 4 bases, and 6 bases stayed unmatched. CDR1 is WSHSY, CDR2 SAAADI, per germline. The CDR3 is 15 amino acids. DNA for the CDR3: TGCGCCAGCAGTGAGTCGTCCAGGGGGAAATACGAGCAGTACTTC. Translated, it gives CASSESSRGKYEQYF.

CDR3: CASSPFMVAEAKNIQYF. The CDR3 DNA follows: TGTGCCAGTAGCCCCTTTATGGTAGCGGAAGCCAAAAACATTCAGTACTTC. The chain links TRBV19 to TRBJ2-4, with a tentative D call TRBD2 (6 bases). This CDR3 contains 17 residues. Germline lookup yields CDR1 LNHDA and CDR2 SQIVND (reference sequence). Deletions cut 6 bases from V and 0 bases from J, with 18 bases between.